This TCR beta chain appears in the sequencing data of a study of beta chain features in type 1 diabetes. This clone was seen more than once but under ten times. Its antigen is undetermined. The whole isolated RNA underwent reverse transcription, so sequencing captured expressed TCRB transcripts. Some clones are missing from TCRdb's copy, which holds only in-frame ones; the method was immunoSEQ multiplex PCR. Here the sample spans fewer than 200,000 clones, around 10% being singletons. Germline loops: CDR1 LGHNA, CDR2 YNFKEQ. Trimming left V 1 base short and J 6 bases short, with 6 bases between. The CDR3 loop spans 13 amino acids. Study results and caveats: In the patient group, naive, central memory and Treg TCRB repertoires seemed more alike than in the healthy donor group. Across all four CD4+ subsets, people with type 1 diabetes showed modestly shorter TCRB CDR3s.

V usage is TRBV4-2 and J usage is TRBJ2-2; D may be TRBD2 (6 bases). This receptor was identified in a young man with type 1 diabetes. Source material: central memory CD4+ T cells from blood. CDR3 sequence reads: CASSQGDSGELFF. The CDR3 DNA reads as TGTGCCAGCAGCCAAGGGGACTCCGGGGAGCTGTTTTTT.